A single sample gave rise to the 5 T cell receptor beta chains below, sequenced in a study of T cells in localized non-small cell lung cancer. The method was immunoSEQ multiplex PCR; TCRdb's version includes in-frame clones alone and lacks a portion of them. The table has fewer than 20,000 clones, 80% to 90% seen once. The material sequenced was peripheral blood, taken before any cancer treatment. All receptors come from a male donor at least 60 years old with stage I lung adenocarcinoma.

The CDR3 protein is CASSERGGSSYNEQFF. In DNA form, the CDR3 reads TGTGCCAGCAGCGAAAGAGGGGGGAGCTCCTACAATGAGCAGTTCTTC. The chain carries TRBV13 and TRBJ2-1; D may match TRBD1 or TRBD2 (6 bases each). The CDR3 contains 16 residues. V dropped 5 bases and J dropped 0 bases, with 14 bases sitting between them. Per germline, CDR1 PRHDT and CDR2 FYEKMQ (reference sequence). The whole variable domain, remainder taken from reference TRBV13 and TRBJ2-1, is AAGVIQSPRHLIKEKRETATLKCYPIPRHDTVYWYQQGPGQDPQFLISFYEKMQSDKGSIPDRFSAQQFSDYHSELNMSSLELGDSALYFCASSERGGSSYNEQFFGPGTRLTVL.

The J gene is TRBJ1-1, the V gene TRBV13; TRBD1 is a possible D gene (5 bases). Germline CDR1 PRHDT, CDR2 FYEKMQ (reference sequence). The length of the CDR3 is 15 residues. V lost 4 bases, J lost 1 base, and 13 bases lay in between. The CDR3 reads CASSSKGRGNTEAFF. The CDR3 bases are TGTGCCAGCAGCTCAAAGGGTAGGGGGAACACTGAAGCTTTCTTT.

V and J are TRBV5-8 and TRBJ1-2; a weak D match, TRBD1 (5 bases). Germline-derived CDR1 and CDR2 are SGHTS and YDEGEE. The CDR3 covers 12 residues. Trimming took off 7 bases at V and 4 bases at J, with 11 bases between the two ends. The CDR3 region has the DNA TGTGCCAGCGGGACGGTAGGCTATGGCTACACCTTC. This encodes CASGTVGYGYTF.

The chain recombines TRBV5-1 with TRBJ2-3; 8 nucleotides line up with TRBD2. CDR3 length: 17 residues. Losses at the gene ends were 4 bases for V and 6 bases for J; bases not matched to a gene: 16. Germline V gene data show CDR1 as SGHRS and CDR2 as YFSETQ. CDR3 region: CASSTTGTSRISDTQYF. The DNA for the CDR3 is TGCGCCAGCAGCACTACCGGGACTAGTCGAATCTCGGATACGCAGTATTTT.

V usage is TRBV5-6 and J usage is TRBJ1-1; TRBD1 might be the D (6 bases). Between the trimmed V and J ends, which lost 0 bases and 12 bases, there was a span of 15 bases. Germline V lookup: CDR1 SGHDT, CDR2 YYEEEE. CDR3 length: 13 residues. CDR3 residues: CASSLEGGRGTFF. The CDR3, as DNA: TGTGCCAGCAGCTTGGAGGGGGGCAGGGGAACTTTCTTT. The variable domain in full, completed from reference TRBV5-6 and TRBJ1-1, reads DAGVTQSPTHLIKTRGQQVTLRCSPKSGHDTVSWYQQALGQGPQFIFQYYEEEERQRGNFPDRFSGHQFPNYSSELNVNALLLGDSALYLCASSLEGGRGTFFGQGTRLTVV.